The next 27 T cell receptor beta chains were all read from a single sample in a study of molecular identifiers for immune sequencing clone quantification. In TCRdb, the PCR reads were re-called with MiXCR into one record per CDR3 protein. The sample lists about 40,000 distinct CDR3 sequences; less than 20% were seen once. The sample consisted of naive CD8+ T cells from blood, with Jurkat cell RNA spiked in. This sample's subset: FACS-sorted CD8+CD4-CCR7+CD45RA+ naive T cells. These receptor sequences come from a human donor in good health. Some libraries in this study had Jurkat cell RNA spiked in.

Many counts were recorded for this clonotype. This chain joins TRBV27 and TRBJ2-5; no reliable D call. The CDR3 sequence is 11 residues long. The germline CDR1 and CDR2 sequences are MNHEY and SMNVEV (reference sequence). Trimming stripped 4 bases from V and 3 bases from J, with 3 bases between. The CDR3 protein is CASSSEETQYF. Here the CDR3 DNA reads TGTGCCAGCAGTTCCGAAGAGACCCAGTACTTC.

V and J are TRBV6-2 or TRBV6-3 and TRBJ2-3; 9 nucleotides match TRBD1. Per germline, CDR1 MNHEY and CDR2 SVGEGT. Trimming at V came to 6 bases and at J to 0 bases, leaving 4 bases not matched to a gene. The CDR3 loop spans 15 amino acids. This chain's CDR3 is CASRPGTGSTDTQYF. CDR3 coding DNA: TGTGCCAGCAGACCCGGGACAGGGAGCACAGATACGCAGTATTTT.

V is TRBV29-1 and J is TRBJ1-1; D uncertain. Germline CDR1 is SQVTM and CDR2 is ANQGSEA. The CDR3 is 10 residues long. Trimming shortened V by 4 bases and J by 6 bases, and 6 bases separated the two germline ends. CDR3 residues: CSVGGSEAFF. The CDR3 DNA is TGCAGCGTTGGTGGTTCTGAAGCTTTCTTT.

The chain recombines TRBV7-2 with TRBJ2-7; D remains ambiguous. CDR1 SGHTA and CDR2 FQGNSA come from the germline V gene. The ends were cut back, 2 bases at V and 3 bases at J, with 8 bases in the middle. The CDR3 extends over 13 amino acids. The CDR3 is CASSLLLHYEQYF. The CDR3 nucleotides are TGTGCCAGCAGCTTACTTCTCCACTACGAGCAGTACTTC.

In this sample, this clonotype turned up many times. J is TRBJ2-7 and V is TRBV12-3 or TRBV12-4; 7 nucleotides agree with TRBD2. The length of the CDR3 is 12 residues. The trim removed 6 bases at V and 6 bases at J, leaving 5 bases unmatched. CDR3 nucleotide sequence: TGTGCCAGCAGCTATACTAGCGTCGAGCAGTACTTC. Its protein product is CASSYTSVEQYF.

This clonotype came up a few times. V is TRBV28 and J is TRBJ2-7; 8 bases match TRBD2. V trimming: 7 bases; J trimming: 4 bases; junction bases outside the gene matches: 12. The CDR3 loop spans 15 amino acids. The germline V gene encodes CDR1 MDHEN and CDR2 SYDVKM. The CDR3 nucleotides are TGTGCCAGCACCCTGGGGGGTAGCGGGATATACGAGCAGTACTTC. It yields the protein CASTLGGSGIYEQYF.

This clonotype was recorded at least ten times. The chain has TRBV10-3 and TRBJ2-1, with D hard to call. The CDR3 totals 14 residues. The V gene lost 0 bases and the J gene lost 8 bases, with 11 bases spanning the gap. Per the germline V gene, CDR1 is ENHRY and CDR2 is SYGVKD. CDR3 DNA sequence: TGTGCCATCAGTGAGTCGAACAGTCTCGATGAGCAGTTCTTC. Protein: CAISESNSLDEQFF.

The table lists this clonotype with many counts. The rearrangement joins TRBV6-5 to TRBJ1-6; D ambiguous. The V gene lost 2 bases and the J gene lost 7 bases, with 12 bases spanning the gap. This CDR3 contains 15 residues. Germline CDR1 MNHEY, CDR2 SVGAGI. The CDR3 region has the DNA TGTGCCAGCAGTTACGAGCGACAAGGCAATTCACCCCTCCACTTT. Encoded protein: CASSYERQGNSPLHF.

This chain joins TRBV28 and TRBJ2-7; tentatively, D is TRBD2 (5 bases). V was trimmed by 3 bases and J by 1 base, leaving 13 bases between them. Germline V gives CDR1 MDHEN, CDR2 SYDVKM. CDR3 length: 15 residues. CDR3 sequence reads: CASSFVTTRSYEQYF. The CDR3 DNA is TGTGCCAGCAGTTTCGTAACCACTAGGTCCTACGAGCAGTACTTC.

Worth noting for this clonotype: Given a much more abundant clone one base away, this may be a read error. J is TRBJ2-1 and V is TRBV5-4, with TRBD2 matching 7 bases. The trim removed 1 base at V and 2 bases at J, leaving 6 bases unmatched. Germline CDR1 reads SGHNT; CDR2 reads YYREEE (reference sequence). The CDR3 sequence is 16 residues long. CDR3 amino acids: CASSLTSASPYNEQFF. The CDR3, as DNA: TGTGCCAGCAGCTTGACTAGCGCCAGTCCCTACAATGAGCAGTTCTTC.

This clonotype was counted only a few times. The chain recombines TRBV7-8 with TRBJ1-2; 9 bases line up with TRBD1. The germline V gene has CDR1 SGHVS and CDR2 FQNEAQ. Trimming cost V 5 bases and J 4 bases; bases outside gene matches: 8. CDR3 length: 15 residues. For the CDR3, the DNA is TGTGCCAGCAGCCCAGGGACAGGGAACATCTATGGCTACACCTTC. Translation gives CASSPGTGNIYGYTF.

This clonotype came up many times. The chain joins TRBV12-3 or TRBV12-4 to TRBJ2-3, with TRBD2 identical over 7 bases. Trimming removed 2 bases from V and 0 bases from J; junction bases left unmatched: 5. The CDR3 has 16 amino acids. The CDR3 DNA follows: TGTGCCAGCAGTTTACCTAGCGGATCTAGCACAGATACGCAGTATTTT. It specifies CASSLPSGSSTDTQYF.

The table lists this clonotype with many counts. The chain has TRBV7-8 and TRBJ1-2, with D possibly being TRBD1 (5 bases). Trimming shortened V by 1 base and J by 2 bases, and 8 bases separated the two germline ends. Germline V lookup: CDR1 SGHVS, CDR2 FQNEAQ. The CDR3 extends over 14 amino acids. The chain's CDR3 is CASSLGGGNYGYTF. CDR3 nucleotide sequence: TGTGCCAGCAGCTTAGGGGGCGGGAACTATGGCTACACCTTC. Looking up the rest from reference TRBV7-8 and TRBJ1-2 gives the full variable domain: GAGVSQSPRYKVAKRGQDVALRCDPISGHVSLFWYQQALGQGPEFLTYFQNEAQLDKSGLPSDRFFAERPEGSVSTLKIQRTQQEDSAVYLCASSLGGGNYGYTFGSGTRLTVV.

In this sample, this clonotype turned up a few times. The rearrangement links TRBV14 to TRBJ2-5; no clear D gene. V lost 3 bases to trimming and J lost 5 bases, with 10 bases between them. Per the germline V gene, CDR1 is SGHDN and CDR2 is FVKESK. The CDR3 totals 13 residues. The CDR3 spells CASSQWSMETQYF. CDR3 DNA sequence: TGTGCCAGCAGCCAGTGGTCGATGGAGACCCAGTACTTC.

The genes are TRBV11-2 and TRBJ2-5, with 11 bases matching TRBD1. The CDR3 runs 16 residues. V dropped 1 base and J dropped 5; count of bases not matched to a gene: 6. Germline V CDR1 and CDR2: SGHAT, FQNNGV. In DNA form, the CDR3 reads TGTGCCAGCAGCTTAGTGGGGACAGGGGGTGTGGAGACCCAGTACTTC. Amino acids: CASSLVGTGGVETQYF.

This clonotype was found a few times. The chain links TRBV28 to TRBJ2-2; 10 bases are shared with TRBD2. After removal of 4 bases from V and 7 bases from J, the junction contained 6 bases not matched to a gene. CDR1 MDHEN and CDR2 SYDVKM come from the germline V gene. The CDR3 length is 15 residues. The CDR3 region is CASSYQREGVGELFF. The CDR3 DNA is TGTGCCAGCAGTTACCAGCGGGAGGGGGTCGGGGAGCTGTTTTTT.

DNA of the CDR3: TGTGCCAGCGGGGCGCGGGAGAACACCGGGGAGCTGTTTTTT. Encoded protein: CASGARENTGELFF. The chain carries TRBV7-6 and TRBJ2-2; D is perhaps TRBD2 (6 bases). Germline V gene data show CDR1 as SGHVS and CDR2 as FNYEAQ. V was trimmed by 8 bases and J by 1 base, leaving 11 bases between them. CDR3 length: 14 amino acids.

On this clonotype: A much more abundant neighbour one base away suggests this may be a read error. The CDR3 carries no conserved terminal phenylalanine or tryptophan, so it likely arises from a read error. This chain links TRBV9 with TRBJ2-1; weak D call: TRBD2 (6 bases). This CDR3 spans 16 amino acids. V was trimmed by 3 bases and J by 4 bases, leaving 17 bases between them. CDR1 is SGDLS and CDR2 is YYNGEE in the germline V gene. CDR3 sequence (DNA): TGTGCCAGCAGCGCCACCGGGGGACTGAGGTACAATGAGCAGTTCATC. It specifies CASSATGGLRYNEQFI.

In this sample, this clonotype turned up many times. The chain uses TRBV28 and TRBJ1-4; D unresolved. The CDR3 spans 11 residues. V was shortened by 8 bases and J by 6 bases, with 7 bases between the two germline ends. Germline CDR1 and CDR2: MDHEN and SYDVKM. The CDR3 loop reads CASRQHEKLFF. CDR3 nucleotides: TGTGCCAGCCGACAACATGAAAAACTGTTTTTT. Variable domain in full (rest from reference TRBV28 and TRBJ1-4): DVKVTQSSRYLVKRTGEKVFLECVQDMDHENMFWYRQDPGLGLRLIYFSYDVKMKEKGDIPEGYSVSREKKERFSLILESASTNQTSMYLCASRQHEKLFFGSGTQLSVL.

The table lists this clonotype with many counts. The V and J genes are TRBV20-1 and TRBJ1-5; perhaps TRBD1 as D (5 bases). The CDR3 spans 15 residues. V was trimmed by 6 bases and J by 0 bases, leaving 15 bases between them. CDR1 and CDR2 from the germline V gene are DFQATT and SNEGSKA (reference sequence). The CDR3 region is CSALGELYSNQPQHF. CDR3 nucleotides: TGCAGTGCCCTGGGGGAGCTATATAGCAATCAGCCCCAGCATTTT.

As regards this clonotype: It may be a read error: a sequence one base away is much more abundant. The CDR3 protein is CASTHRCEQYF. For the CDR3, the DNA is TGTGCCAGCACCCACAGGTGCGAGCAGTACTTC. J is TRBJ2-7 and V is TRBV28; TRBD1 might be the D (5 bases). This CDR3 is 11 amino acids long. Germline V gene data show CDR1 as MDHEN and CDR2 as SYDVKM. V was clipped by 7 bases and J by 6 bases, with 10 bases between them.

This clonotype was seen at least ten times. The genes are TRBV7-9 and TRBJ2-7, with a possible D match to TRBD1 (5 bases). This CDR3 contains 15 residues. V lost 1 base and J 2 bases, leaving 12 bases between the germline ends. Germline CDR1 SEHNR, CDR2 FQNEAQ (reference sequence). The CDR3 bases are TGTGCCAGCAGCTTAGGTCCGGACACTACCTACGAGCAGTACTTC. This encodes CASSLGPDTTYEQYF.

This clonotype has at least ten counts. The chain links TRBV7-3 to TRBJ2-1, with a possible D match to TRBD1 (6 bases). Germline CDR1 is SGHTA and CDR2 is FQGTGA. CDR3 length equals 17 residues. V was trimmed by 0 bases and J by 4 bases, leaving 16 bases between them. The CDR3 loop reads CASSLTSSYRVYNEQFF. In nucleotides, the CDR3 is TGTGCCAGCAGCTTAACGTCCAGCTACAGGGTATACAATGAGCAGTTCTTC.

The chain joins TRBV10-3 to TRBJ2-7; 16 nucleotides line up with TRBD2. V gave up 8 bases and J gave up 7 bases; unmatched junction bases: 8. CDR1 is ENHRY and CDR2 is SYGVKD in the germline V gene. The CDR3 has 15 amino acids. CDR3 loop: CAIAGLAGGPDEQYF. In DNA form, the CDR3 reads TGTGCCATCGCGGGACTAGCGGGAGGGCCCGATGAGCAGTACTTC.

This clonotype was observed a few times. With a much larger clone just one base away, this may be a read error. The V and J genes are TRBV15 and TRBJ2-5; D uncertain. This CDR3 is 15 amino acids long. Trimming shortened V by 0 bases and J by 7 bases, and 15 bases separated the two germline ends. Germline V gene sequence: CDR1 LNHNV, CDR2 YYDKDF (reference sequence). Here the CDR3 reads CATSRDQAGDATQYF. In DNA form, the CDR3 reads TGTGCCACCAGCAGAGATCAGGCAGGCGATGCGACCCAGTACTTC.

The table lists this clonotype with many counts. The CDR3 DNA is TGTGCCAGCAGCCTAGGACCTGAGCAGTTCTTC. Amino acid sequence: CASSLGPEQFF. This sequence joins TRBV5-5 and TRBJ2-1; D gene ambiguous. Trimming pared 4 bases from V and 9 bases from J, leaving 8 bases between. This CDR3 contains 11 residues. The germline CDR1 and CDR2 sequences are SGHKS and YYEKEE (reference sequence).

This clonotype was seen only a few times. V gene TRBV28 combines with J gene TRBJ2-5; unclear D gene. This CDR3 spans 9 amino acids. Trimming pared 10 bases from V and 7 bases from J, leaving 7 bases between. Germline V gene lookup returns CDR1 MDHEN and CDR2 SYDVKM. CDR3 region: CATPPTQYF. The CDR3 bases are TGTGCCACCCCCCCGACCCAGTACTTC.